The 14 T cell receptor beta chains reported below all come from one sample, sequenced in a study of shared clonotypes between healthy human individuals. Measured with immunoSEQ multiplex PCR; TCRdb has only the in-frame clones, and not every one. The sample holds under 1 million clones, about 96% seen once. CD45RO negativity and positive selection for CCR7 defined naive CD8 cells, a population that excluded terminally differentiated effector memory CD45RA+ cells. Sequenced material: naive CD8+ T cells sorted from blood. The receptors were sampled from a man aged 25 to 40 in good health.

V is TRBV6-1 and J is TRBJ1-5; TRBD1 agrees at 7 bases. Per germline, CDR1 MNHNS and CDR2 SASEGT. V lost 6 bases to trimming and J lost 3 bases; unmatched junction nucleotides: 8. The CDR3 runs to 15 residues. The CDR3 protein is CASRSRGRDNQPQHF. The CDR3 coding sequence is TGTGCCAGCAGATCCAGGGGGAGGGACAATCAGCCCCAGCATTTT.

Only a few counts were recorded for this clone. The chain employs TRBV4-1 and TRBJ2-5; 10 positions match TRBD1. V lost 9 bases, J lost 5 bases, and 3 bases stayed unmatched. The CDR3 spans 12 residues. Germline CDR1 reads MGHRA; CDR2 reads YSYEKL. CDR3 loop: CASGQGGETQYF. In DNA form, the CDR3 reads TGCGCCAGTGGACAGGGGGGGGAGACCCAGTACTTC.

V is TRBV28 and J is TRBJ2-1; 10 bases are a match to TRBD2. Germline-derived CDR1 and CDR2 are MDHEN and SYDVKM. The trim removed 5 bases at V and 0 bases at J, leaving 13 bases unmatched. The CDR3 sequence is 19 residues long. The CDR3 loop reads CASSPLLTSGPSSYNEQFF. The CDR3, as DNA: TGTGCCAGCAGTCCCCTCCTGACTAGCGGGCCCAGCTCCTACAATGAGCAGTTCTTC.

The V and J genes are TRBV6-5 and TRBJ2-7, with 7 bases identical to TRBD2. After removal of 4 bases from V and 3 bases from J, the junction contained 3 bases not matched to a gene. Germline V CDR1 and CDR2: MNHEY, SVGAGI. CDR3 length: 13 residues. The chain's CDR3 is CASSFRDYYEQYF. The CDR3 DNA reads TGTGCCAGCAGTTTCCGGGACTACTACGAGCAGTACTTC.

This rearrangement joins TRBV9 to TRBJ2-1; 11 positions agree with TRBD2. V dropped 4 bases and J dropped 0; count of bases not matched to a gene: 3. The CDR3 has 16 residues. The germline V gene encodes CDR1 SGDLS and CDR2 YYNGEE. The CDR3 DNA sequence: TGTGCCAGCAGCCCCCTAGCGGGGGGCTCCTACAATGAGCAGTTCTTC. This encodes CASSPLAGGSYNEQFF.

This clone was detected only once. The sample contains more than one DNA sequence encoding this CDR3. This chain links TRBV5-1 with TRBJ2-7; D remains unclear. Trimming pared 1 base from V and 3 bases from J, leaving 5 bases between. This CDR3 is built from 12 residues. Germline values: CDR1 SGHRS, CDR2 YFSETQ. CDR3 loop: CASSLNSYEQYF. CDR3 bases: TGCGCCAGCAGCTTGAACAGCTACGAGCAGTACTTC.

The CDR3 is CASSLGGYNGYTF. The CDR3 bases are TGTGCCAGCAGCTTAGGAGGGTATAATGGCTACACCTTC. This chain joins TRBV11-2 and TRBJ1-2, with D unresolved. Trimming cost V 1 base and J 6 bases, with 9 bases left between them. The V gene's germline CDR1 is SGHAT and CDR2 FQNNGV. The CDR3 covers 13 residues.

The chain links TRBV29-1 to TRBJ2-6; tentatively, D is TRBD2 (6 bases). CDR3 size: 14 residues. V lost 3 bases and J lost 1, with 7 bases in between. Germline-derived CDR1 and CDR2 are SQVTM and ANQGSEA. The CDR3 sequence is CSVDAGSGANVLTF. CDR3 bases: TGCAGCGTTGACGCGGGGTCTGGGGCCAACGTCCTGACTTTC.

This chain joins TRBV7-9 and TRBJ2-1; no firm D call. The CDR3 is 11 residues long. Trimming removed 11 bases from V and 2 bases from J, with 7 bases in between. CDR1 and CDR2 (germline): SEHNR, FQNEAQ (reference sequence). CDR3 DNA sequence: TGTGCCGACCGACCCTACAATGAGCAGTTCTTC. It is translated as CADRPYNEQFF.

DNA of the CDR3: TGTGCCAGCAGCGTAGGGATAGCAGAGACCTACGAGCAGTACTTC. Protein sequence: CASSVGIAETYEQYF. The chain recombines TRBV9 with TRBJ2-7; D uncertain. Germline V gene sequence: CDR1 SGDLS, CDR2 YYNGEE. V lost 0 bases to trimming and J lost 2 bases, with 12 bases between them. The CDR3 spans 15 residues.

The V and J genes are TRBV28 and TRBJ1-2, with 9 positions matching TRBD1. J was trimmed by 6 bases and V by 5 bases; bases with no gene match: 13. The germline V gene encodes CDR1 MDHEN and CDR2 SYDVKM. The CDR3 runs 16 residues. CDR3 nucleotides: TGTGCCAGCAGTCTCTTCCAGGACAGGGGACAAGATGGCTACACCTTC. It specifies CASSLFQDRGQDGYTF.

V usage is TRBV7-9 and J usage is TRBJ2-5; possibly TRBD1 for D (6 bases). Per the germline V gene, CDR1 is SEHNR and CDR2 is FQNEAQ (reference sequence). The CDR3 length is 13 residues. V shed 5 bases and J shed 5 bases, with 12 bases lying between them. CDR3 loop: CASSPRGAETQYF. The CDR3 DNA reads TGTGCCAGCAGCCCCAGGGGAGCGGAGACCCAGTACTTC.

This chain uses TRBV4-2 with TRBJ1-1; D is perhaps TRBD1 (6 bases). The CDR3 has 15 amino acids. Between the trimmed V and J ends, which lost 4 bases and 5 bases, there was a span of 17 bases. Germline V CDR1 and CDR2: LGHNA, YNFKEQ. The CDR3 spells CASSPPQGTRTEAFF. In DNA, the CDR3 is TGTGCCAGCAGCCCCCCACAGGGAACCCGGACTGAAGCTTTCTTT.

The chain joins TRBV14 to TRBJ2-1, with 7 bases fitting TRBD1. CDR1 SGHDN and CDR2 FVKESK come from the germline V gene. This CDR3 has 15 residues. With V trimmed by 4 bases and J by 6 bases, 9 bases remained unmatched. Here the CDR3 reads CASSPRDRLFNEQFF. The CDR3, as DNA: TGTGCCAGCAGCCCCCGGGACAGACTTTTCAATGAGCAGTTCTTC.